The 32 T cell receptor beta chains reported below all come from one sample, sequenced in a study of identical twins. TCRdb used MiXCR to reprocess the 5' RACE reads, holding one entry per CDR3 protein. The sample consists of around 250,000 distinct CDR3 sequences, roughly 7% of them appearing once. The same data also went into a second study, on yellow fever vaccine responses in identical twins.

Sequencing was done on a sample of memory (CD45RO+) T cells sorted from blood. Receptor source: a woman between 18 and 29 years old in good health.

This clonotype was observed a few times. This chain joins TRBV24-1 and TRBJ2-3; 7 bases are a match to TRBD1. The V and J ends lost 6 bases and 1 base, in that order; junction bases with no gene match: 12. The CDR3 loop spans 17 amino acids. Germline V CDR1 and CDR2: KGHDR, SFDVKD. This chain's CDR3 is CATSTARTGSRTDTQYF. The CDR3 DNA is TGTGCCACCAGTACCGCTCGGACAGGTTCCCGCACAGATACGCAGTATTTT.

The chain couples TRBV20-1 to TRBJ2-5; 9 bases line up with TRBD2. With 0 bases clipped from V and 2 bases from J, the junction kept 7 bases outside the gene matches. CDR1 is DFQATT, CDR2 SNEGSKA, per germline (reference sequence). This CDR3 comprises 16 residues. The CDR3 is CSAREWREGSQETQYF. CDR3 nucleotides: TGCAGTGCTAGAGAATGGCGGGAGGGCAGTCAAGAGACCCAGTACTTC.

This clonotype was observed a few times. The chain employs TRBV5-1 and TRBJ2-2, with D possibly matching TRBD2 (5 bases). The germline gives CDR1 SGHRS, CDR2 YFSETQ. This CDR3 region has 14 residues. V lost 5 bases, J lost 4 bases, and 12 bases lay in between. The CDR3 here is CASRAVEGTGELFF. The CDR3 bases are TGCGCCAGCAGAGCGGTAGAAGGCACCGGGGAGCTGTTTTTT.

The chain carries TRBV5-1 and TRBJ1-2; D ambiguous. V shed 0 bases and J shed 8 bases, with 8 bases lying between them. Germline values: CDR1 SGHRS, CDR2 YFSETQ. The CDR3 covers 12 residues. CDR3 sequence reads: CASSLGSGGYTF. Written as DNA, the CDR3 is TGCGCCAGCAGCTTGGGAAGCGGAGGCTACACCTTC.

V is TRBV4-2 and J is TRBJ2-3, with 8 nucleotides matching TRBD2. This CDR3 region has 15 residues. V shed 4 bases, J shed 0 bases, and the junction held 3 bases outside the gene matches. The germline CDR1 and CDR2 sequences are LGHNA and YNFKEQ. CDR3 coding DNA: TGTGCCAGCAGCCGACTAGCGACCAGCACAGATACGCAGTATTTT. Translating gives CASSRLATSTDTQYF.

This clonotype has at least ten counts. V is TRBV20-1 and J is TRBJ2-3; D gene unclear. Germline V gives CDR1 DFQATT, CDR2 SNEGSKA (reference sequence). V lost 4 bases and J lost 0, with 5 bases in between. The CDR3 consists of 12 residues. The CDR3 coding sequence is TGCAGTGCTATTTCAAGCACAGATACGCAGTATTTT. It translates to CSAISSTDTQYF.

The CDR3 here is CASSPGQGVMNTEAFF. In DNA form, the CDR3 reads TGTGCCAGCTCGCCGGGACAGGGGGTTATGAACACTGAAGCTTTCTTT. The rearrangement links TRBV18 to TRBJ1-1; 11 nucleotides agree with TRBD1. The CDR3 spans 16 residues. Looked up from germline, CDR1 is KGHSH and CDR2 is LQKENI. The V gene end was trimmed by 6 bases and the J gene end by 0 bases; junction bases not matched to a gene: 6.

For the CDR3, the DNA is TGTGCCAGCAGCCAACCCAGGACAGGACCCTCTGGGGCCAACGTCCTGACTTTC. Its protein is CASSQPRTGPSGANVLTF. The chain joins TRBV3-1 to TRBJ2-6; 7 positions match TRBD1. The CDR3 contains 18 residues. Losses at the gene ends were 2 bases for V and 0 bases for J; bases not matched to a gene: 7. CDR1 and CDR2 (germline): LGHDT, YNNKEL (reference sequence).

This clonotype was counted only a few times. The J gene is TRBJ2-7, the V gene TRBV6-1, with D unresolved. Per the germline V gene, CDR1 is MNHNS and CDR2 is SASEGT. The V end lost 2 bases, the J end lost 2 bases, and 16 bases lay between the germline ends. CDR3 length: 16 residues. In DNA, the CDR3 is TGTGCCAGCAGTGAATGGGGTAGGAGTTTTCCCTACGAGCAGTACGTC. Translated, it gives CASSEWGRSFPYEQYV.

The chain recombines TRBV11-2 with TRBJ2-7, with D perhaps TRBD1 or TRBD2 (5 bases each). The CDR3 runs 15 residues. Germline assignment: CDR1 SGHAT and CDR2 FQNNGV. V lost 2 bases, J lost 1 base, and 12 bases lay in between. The CDR3 DNA reads TGTGCCAGCAGCTTATCTGGGGGTCTATCCTACGAGCAGTACTTC. Its translation: CASSLSGGLSYEQYF.

Many counts were recorded for this clonotype. The chain uses TRBV7-9 and TRBJ1-1, with 8 bases lining up with TRBD1. This CDR3 comprises 13 residues. V shed 5 bases, J shed 7 bases, and the junction held 6 bases outside the gene matches. Germline lookup yields CDR1 SEHNR and CDR2 FQNEAQ (reference sequence). The CDR3 sequence: CASSPDRGFEAFF. DNA for the CDR3: TGTGCCAGCAGCCCCGACAGGGGTTTTGAAGCTTTCTTT. Full variable domain (remainder filled in from reference TRBV7-9 and TRBJ1-1): DTGVSQNPRHKITKRGQNVTFRCDPISEHNRLYWYRQTLGQGPEFLTYFQNEAQLEKSRLLSDRFSAERPKGSFSTLEIQRTEQGDSAMYLCASSPDRGFEAFFGQGTRLTVV.

This clonotype was detected many times. This sequence joins TRBV20-1 and TRBJ2-5; 7 bases align to TRBD1. CDR1 and CDR2 from the germline V gene are DFQATT and SNEGSKA (reference sequence). V lost 1 base and J lost 5; bases outside the gene matches: 10. This CDR3 has 15 amino acids. CDR3 sequence reads: CSARVPGQRVETQYF. CDR3 nucleotides: TGCAGTGCTAGAGTACCGGGACAGAGAGTCGAGACCCAGTACTTC.

The V gene is TRBV28, the J gene TRBJ1-2; D is unresolved. Germline assignment: CDR1 MDHEN and CDR2 SYDVKM. The CDR3 totals 16 residues. V dropped 7 bases and J dropped 0 bases, with 18 bases sitting between them. As DNA, the CDR3 is TGTGCCAGCAAATTAGAGGACTCAAGGGCTAACTATGGCTACACCTTC. As protein: CASKLEDSRANYGYTF.

In its sample, this clonotype was seen a few times. The chain joins TRBV15 to TRBJ1-1, with D tentatively TRBD1 (5 bases). V was clipped by 1 base and J by 3 bases, with 15 bases between them. Germline V gives CDR1 LNHNV, CDR2 YYDKDF (reference sequence). This CDR3 has 16 residues. The CDR3 reads CATSRGMGVRDTEAFF. In DNA, the CDR3 is TGTGCCACCAGCAGAGGAATGGGGGTCCGGGACACTGAAGCTTTCTTT.

The V gene is TRBV20-1, the J gene TRBJ2-4, with a possible D match to TRBD2 (6 bases). V lost 6 bases, J lost 6 bases, and 9 bases lay in between. The CDR3 extends over 11 amino acids. CDR1 and CDR2 from the germline V gene are DFQATT and SNEGSKA (reference sequence). CDR3 nucleotide sequence: TGCAGTGCCGCGGGATCAAACATTCAGTACTTC. Protein sequence: CSAAGSNIQYF.

This clonotype was detected only a few times. V usage is TRBV6-2 or TRBV6-3 and J usage is TRBJ2-7; maybe TRBD2 (5 bases). The germline CDR1 and CDR2 sequences are MNHEY and SVGEGT. V lost 7 bases and J 6 bases, leaving 16 bases between the germline ends. The CDR3 length is 13 residues. The CDR3 here is CASMTGRSGEQYF. As DNA, the CDR3 is TGTGCCAGCATGACGGGAAGGTCTGGCGAGCAGTACTTC.

Ten or more counts support this clonotype. The chain employs TRBV5-1 and TRBJ1-1; D gene uncertain. From germline, CDR1 is SGHRS and CDR2 YFSETQ. Deletions cut 4 bases from V and 2 bases from J, with 15 bases between. This CDR3 is built from 15 residues. DNA of the CDR3: TGCGCCAGCAGCGGAGACCCACAGCCTAACACTGAAGCTTTCTTT. Amino acid sequence: CASSGDPQPNTEAFF.

This clonotype was observed a handful of times. V gene TRBV29-1 combines with J gene TRBJ2-1; TRBD2 aligns across 11 bases. This CDR3 spans 15 amino acids. The V segment lost 1 base and the J segment 3 bases; nucleotides outside the gene matches: 2. Looked up from germline, CDR1 is SQVTM and CDR2 is ANQGSEA. The CDR3 region has the DNA TGCAGCGTTGAAGGACTAGCGGGAATCTACAATGAGCAGTTCTTC. Translation gives CSVEGLAGIYNEQFF.

This clonotype was found a few times. The chain employs TRBV5-1 and TRBJ1-2, with D perhaps matching TRBD1 (6 bases). V dropped 4 bases and J dropped 2 bases, with 18 bases sitting between them. The CDR3 covers 16 residues. CDR1 is SGHRS and CDR2 is YFSETQ in the germline V gene. The CDR3, as DNA: TGCGCCAGCAGCGCGTTCGGCCGGGACAAGAACTATGGCTACACCTTC. This sequence encodes CASSAFGRDKNYGYTF.

V is TRBV12-3 or TRBV12-4 and J is TRBJ2-1; a weak D match, TRBD1 (5 bases). Trimming took 2 bases from V and 2 from J, leaving 7 bases between them. The CDR3 is made up of 14 amino acids. The CDR3, as DNA: TGTGCCAGCAGTTTAACAGGCCCCTACAATGAGCAGTTCTTC. This encodes CASSLTGPYNEQFF.

This clonotype was counted many times. The V and J genes are TRBV24-1 and TRBJ2-1; TRBD2 aligns across 13 bases. J lost 4 bases, V lost 4 bases, and 9 bases had no gene match. The CDR3 totals 18 residues. Germline values: CDR1 KGHDR, CDR2 SFDVKD. CDR3 coding DNA: TGTGCCACCAGTGACGCTACCGGACTAGCGGGGGTATACAATGAGCAGTTCTTC. The encoded protein is CATSDATGLAGVYNEQFF.

This clonotype has at least ten counts. The chain carries TRBV6-4 and TRBJ2-1; no clear D. The V end was cut by 3 bases, the J end by 5 bases, with 8 bases between. The CDR3 is 13 amino acids. CDR1 is MRHNA and CDR2 is SNTAGT in the germline V gene. The DNA for the CDR3 is TGTGCCAGCAGTGAAGGAGAGAACAATGAGCAGTTCTTC. Protein product: CASSEGENNEQFF.

There are many counts of this clonotype. The V and J genes are TRBV20-1 and TRBJ1-1, with 7 bases that match TRBD1. The CDR3 is made up of 15 amino acids. V trimming: 4 bases; J trimming: 1 base; junction bases outside the gene matches: 9. CDR1 is DFQATT, CDR2 SNEGSKA, per germline (reference sequence). Here the CDR3 reads CSAISPAGGNTEAFF. Here the CDR3 DNA reads TGCAGTGCTATTTCGCCCGCAGGGGGGAACACTGAAGCTTTCTTT.

The chain combines TRBV7-2 with TRBJ2-5, with D unresolved. Germline V gene lookup returns CDR1 SGHTA and CDR2 FQGNSA. Trimming left V 6 bases short and J 1 base short, with 9 bases between. There are 13 residues in the CDR3. As DNA, the CDR3 is TGTGCCAGCAGGTCCGGTTTCCAAGAGACCCAGTACTTC. Translation: CASRSGFQETQYF.

The V gene is TRBV25-1, the J gene TRBJ2-5; weak D call: TRBD2 (5 bases). The CDR3 spans 14 residues. The germline V and J ends were trimmed by 2 bases and 1 base, with 8 bases remaining between them. CDR1 and CDR2 (germline): MGHDK, SYGVNS. DNA for the CDR3: TGTGCCAGCAGTGAAGTGCGGGCCCAAGAGACCCAGTACTTC. It is translated as CASSEVRAQETQYF.

This clonotype was recorded a few times. CDR3 sequence (DNA): TGCGCCAGCAGCCAAGTGACGGGGAGGTCCTACAATGAGCAGTTCTTC. Translation: CASSQVTGRSYNEQFF. This rearrangement joins TRBV4-1 to TRBJ2-1; tentatively, D is TRBD2 (6 bases). V lost 1 base and J lost 1, with 11 bases in between. In germline, CDR1 is MGHRA, CDR2 YSYEKL. This CDR3 comprises 16 residues.

This clonotype was counted only a few times. The gene calls are TRBV6-1 and TRBJ2-5; unclear D gene. Germline V lookup: CDR1 MNHNS, CDR2 SASEGT. The V end was cut by 5 bases, the J end by 5 bases, with 12 bases between. The CDR3 is 13 amino acids. The CDR3 DNA sequence: TGTGCCAGCAGTACGCCGCCAATGGAGACCCAGTACTTC. Translating gives CASSTPPMETQYF.

This clonotype was observed many times. This chain links TRBV5-1 with TRBJ1-2; possibly TRBD1 for D (5 bases). The germline V gene encodes CDR1 SGHRS and CDR2 YFSETQ. The CDR3 spans 11 residues. V lost 7 bases, J lost 5 bases, and 9 bases lay in between. The CDR3 DNA follows: TGCGCCAGCTCAGGGAGGTATGGCTACACCTTC. This sequence encodes CASSGRYGYTF.

V is TRBV5-6 and J is TRBJ2-4; unclear D gene. The CDR3 sequence is 14 residues long. The V gene's germline CDR1 is SGHDT and CDR2 YYEEEE. Deletions cut 1 base from V and 5 bases from J, with 10 bases between. This CDR3 is CASSLFTRQNIQYF. The DNA for the CDR3 is TGTGCCAGCAGCTTGTTTACCCGCCAAAACATTCAGTACTTC.

In its sample, this clonotype was seen many times. The gene calls are TRBV12-3 or TRBV12-4 and TRBJ2-3; D not certain. The V end was cut by 1 base, the J end by 0 bases, with 8 bases between. The CDR3 runs 15 residues. The CDR3 sequence is CASSLGVVSTDTQYF. CDR3 DNA sequence: TGTGCCAGCAGTTTAGGGGTGGTGAGCACAGATACGCAGTATTTT.

This clonotype has ten or more counts. The CDR3 sequence is CASSSKRGGNNEQFF. In DNA, the CDR3 is TGTGCCAGCAGCTCCAAGCGGGGGGGCAACAATGAGCAGTTCTTC. V and J are TRBV7-2 and TRBJ2-1; 10 bases fit TRBD2. The junction had 5 bases not matched to a gene; V was cut back by 4 bases and J by 5 bases. Germline values: CDR1 SGHTA, CDR2 FQGNSA. The CDR3 has 15 residues.

This clonotype was seen at least ten times. The chain couples TRBV15 to TRBJ1-6, with D maybe TRBD1 (5 bases). This CDR3 spans 16 amino acids. Per germline, CDR1 LNHNV and CDR2 YYDKDF (reference sequence). Trimming cost V 0 bases and J 7 bases, with 13 bases left between them. CDR3 sequence: CATSRDTGGVNSPLHF. CDR3 coding DNA: TGTGCCACCAGCAGAGACACGGGGGGGGTCAATTCACCCCTCCACTTT.